Included here is one T cell receptor beta chain sequence, with context. Mismatch with germline at one junction end may stem from a read error. Profiling that covered TCR beta VDJ and CDR3 relied on genomic DNA as its template. TCRdb independently ran MiXCR on the reads; one entry per CDR3 protein. The table lists 150,000 to 200,000 distinct CDR3 sequences, around 40% of them singletons. The data were taken from a study of CD8+CD57+ T cells in acquired aplastic anemia. This sequence originates from a human donor in good health. The sample consisted of sorted CD4+, CD8+, or CD8+CD57+ T cells (not recorded which) from PBMCs.

The CDR3 DNA reads TGTGCCATCGGAGGGACAGGGGTGGCTGGAAACACCATATATTTC. Its translation is CAIGGTGVAGNTIYF. The chain combines TRBV10-3 with TRBJ1-3; 10 nucleotides align to TRBD1. The germline V gene has CDR1 ENHRY and CDR2 SYGVKD. The CDR3 extends over 15 amino acids.